This TCR beta chain came from a study of T cell changes during pregnancy in multiple sclerosis. V was clipped by 2 bases and J by 8 bases, with 12 bases between them. The germline gives CDR1 MNHNS, CDR2 SASEGT. The CDR3 sequence is 13 residues long. Measured with immunoSEQ multiplex PCR; TCRdb has only the in-frame clones, and not every one. The data contain about 60,000 clones, about nine tenths of them singletons. Sequenced here: CD4+ T cells from peripheral blood mononuclear cells, sampled in the first trimester of pregnancy. The TCR originated in a female donor with multiple sclerosis, enrolled in a pregnancy study. The chain combines TRBV6-1 with TRBJ1-2; D not certain. The chain's CDR3 is CASSETGSGGYTF. The CDR3 nucleotides read TGTGCCAGCAGTGAAACCGGATCGGGGGGCTACACCTTC.